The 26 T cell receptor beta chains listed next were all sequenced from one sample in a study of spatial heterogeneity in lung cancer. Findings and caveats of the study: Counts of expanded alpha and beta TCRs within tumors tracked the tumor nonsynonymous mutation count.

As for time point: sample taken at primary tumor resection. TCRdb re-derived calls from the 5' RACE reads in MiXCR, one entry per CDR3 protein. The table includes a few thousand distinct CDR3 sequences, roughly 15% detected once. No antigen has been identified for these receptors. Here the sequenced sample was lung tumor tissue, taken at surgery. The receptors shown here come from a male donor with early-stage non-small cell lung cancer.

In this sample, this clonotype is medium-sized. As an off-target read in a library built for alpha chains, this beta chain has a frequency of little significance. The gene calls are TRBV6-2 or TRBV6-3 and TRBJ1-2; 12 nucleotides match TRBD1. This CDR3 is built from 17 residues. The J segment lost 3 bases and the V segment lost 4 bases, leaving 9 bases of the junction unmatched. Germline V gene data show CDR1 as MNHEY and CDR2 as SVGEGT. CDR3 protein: CASSSGTGGKRDYGYTF. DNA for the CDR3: TGTGCCAGCAGTTCCGGGACAGGGGGCAAGAGGGACTATGGCTACACCTTC.

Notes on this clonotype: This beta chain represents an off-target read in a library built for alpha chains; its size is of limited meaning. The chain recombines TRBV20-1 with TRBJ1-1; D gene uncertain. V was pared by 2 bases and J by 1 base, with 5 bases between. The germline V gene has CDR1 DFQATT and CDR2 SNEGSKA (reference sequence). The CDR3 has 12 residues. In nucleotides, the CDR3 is TGCAGTGCTAGACGGTCGAACACTGAAGCTTTCTTT. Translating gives CSARRSNTEAFF.

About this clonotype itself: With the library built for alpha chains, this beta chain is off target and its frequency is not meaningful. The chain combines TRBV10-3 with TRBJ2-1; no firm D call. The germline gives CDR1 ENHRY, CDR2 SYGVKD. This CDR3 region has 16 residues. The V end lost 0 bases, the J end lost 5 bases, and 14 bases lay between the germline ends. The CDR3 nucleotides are TGTGCCATCAGTGAGTCGATTTCCTTCCTCGACAATGAGCAGTTCTTC. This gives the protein CAISESISFLDNEQFF.

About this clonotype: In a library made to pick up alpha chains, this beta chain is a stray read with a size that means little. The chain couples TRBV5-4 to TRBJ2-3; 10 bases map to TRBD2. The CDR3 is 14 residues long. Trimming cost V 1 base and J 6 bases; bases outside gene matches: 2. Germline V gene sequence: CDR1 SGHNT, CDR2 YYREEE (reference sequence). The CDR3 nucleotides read TGTGCCAGCAGCTTGACTAGCGGGATGGATACGCAGTATTTT. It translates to CASSLTSGMDTQYF. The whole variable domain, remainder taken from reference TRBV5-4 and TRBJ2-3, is ETGVTQSPTHLIKTRGQQVTLRCSSQSGHNTVSWYQQALGQGPQFIFQYYREEENGRGNFPPRFSGLQFPNYSSELNVNALELDDSALYLCASSLTSGMDTQYFGPGTRLTVL.

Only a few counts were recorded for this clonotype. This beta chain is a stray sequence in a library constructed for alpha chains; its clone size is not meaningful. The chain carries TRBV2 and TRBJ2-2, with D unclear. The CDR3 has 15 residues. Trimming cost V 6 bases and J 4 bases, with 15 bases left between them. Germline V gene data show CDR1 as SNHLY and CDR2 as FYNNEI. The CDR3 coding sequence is TGTGCCAGCAGGAACAGTCCCCCGGCCACCGGGGAGCTGTTTTTT. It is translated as CASRNSPPATGELFF.

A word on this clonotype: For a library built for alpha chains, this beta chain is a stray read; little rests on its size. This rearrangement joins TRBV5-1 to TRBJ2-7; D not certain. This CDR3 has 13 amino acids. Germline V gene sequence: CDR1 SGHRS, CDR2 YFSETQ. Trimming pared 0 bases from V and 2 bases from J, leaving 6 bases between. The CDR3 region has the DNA TGCGCCAGCAGCTTGGATACCCCCTACGAGCAGTACTTC. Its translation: CASSLDTPYEQYF.

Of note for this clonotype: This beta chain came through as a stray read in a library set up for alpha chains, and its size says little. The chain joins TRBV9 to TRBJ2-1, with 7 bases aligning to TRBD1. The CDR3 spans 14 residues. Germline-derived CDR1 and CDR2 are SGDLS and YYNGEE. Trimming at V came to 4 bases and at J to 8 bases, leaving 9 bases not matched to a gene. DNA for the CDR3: TGTGCCAGCAGCATTCGACAGGGTAAAGATGAGCAGTTCTTC. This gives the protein CASSIRQGKDEQFF.

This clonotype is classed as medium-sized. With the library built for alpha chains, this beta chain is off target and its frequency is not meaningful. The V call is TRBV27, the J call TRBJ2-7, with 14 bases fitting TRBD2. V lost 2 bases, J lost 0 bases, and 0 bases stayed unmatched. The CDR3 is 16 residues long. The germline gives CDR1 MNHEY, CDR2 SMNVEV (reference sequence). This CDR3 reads CASSLGTSGSSYEQYF. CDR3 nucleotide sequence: TGTGCCAGCAGTTTAGGGACTAGCGGGAGCTCCTACGAGCAGTACTTC.

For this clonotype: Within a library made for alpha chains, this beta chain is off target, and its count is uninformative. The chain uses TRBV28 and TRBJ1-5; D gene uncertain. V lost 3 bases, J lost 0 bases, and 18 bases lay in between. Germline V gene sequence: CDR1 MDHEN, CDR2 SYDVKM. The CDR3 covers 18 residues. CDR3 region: CASSFSSGETYSNQPQHF. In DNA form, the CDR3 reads TGTGCCAGCAGTTTCTCCTCCGGGGAGACCTATAGCAATCAGCCCCAGCATTTT.

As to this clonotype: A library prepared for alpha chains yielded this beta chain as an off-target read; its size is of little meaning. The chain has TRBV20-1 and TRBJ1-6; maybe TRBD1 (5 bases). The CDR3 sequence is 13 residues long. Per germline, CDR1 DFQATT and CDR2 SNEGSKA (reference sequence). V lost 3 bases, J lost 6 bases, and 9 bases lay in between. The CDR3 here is CSARGPSNSPLHF. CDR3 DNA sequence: TGCAGTGCTAGGGGGCCCAGTAATTCACCCCTCCACTTT.

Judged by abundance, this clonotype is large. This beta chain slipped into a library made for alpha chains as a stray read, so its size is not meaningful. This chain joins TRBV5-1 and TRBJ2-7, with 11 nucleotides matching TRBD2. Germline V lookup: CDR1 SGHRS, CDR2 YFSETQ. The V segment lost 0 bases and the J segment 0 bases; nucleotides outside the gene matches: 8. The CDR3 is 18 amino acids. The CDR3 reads CASSLVSSGTSGSYEQYF. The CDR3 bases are TGCGCCAGCAGCTTGGTTTCCTCCGGGACTAGCGGCTCCTACGAGCAGTACTTC.

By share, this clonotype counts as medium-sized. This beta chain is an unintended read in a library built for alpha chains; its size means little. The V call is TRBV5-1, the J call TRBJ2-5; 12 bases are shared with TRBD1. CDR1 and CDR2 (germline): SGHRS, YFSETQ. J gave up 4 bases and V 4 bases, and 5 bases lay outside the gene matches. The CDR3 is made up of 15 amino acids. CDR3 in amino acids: CASSTGTGGTETQYF. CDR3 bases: TGCGCCAGCAGCACCGGGACAGGGGGCACAGAGACCCAGTACTTC.

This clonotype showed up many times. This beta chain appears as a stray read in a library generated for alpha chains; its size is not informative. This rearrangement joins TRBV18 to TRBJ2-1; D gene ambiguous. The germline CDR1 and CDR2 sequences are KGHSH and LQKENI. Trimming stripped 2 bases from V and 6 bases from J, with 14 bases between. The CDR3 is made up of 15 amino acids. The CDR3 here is CASSPKESAPNEQFF. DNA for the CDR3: TGTGCCAGCTCACCAAAGGAGTCAGCCCCCAATGAGCAGTTCTTC.

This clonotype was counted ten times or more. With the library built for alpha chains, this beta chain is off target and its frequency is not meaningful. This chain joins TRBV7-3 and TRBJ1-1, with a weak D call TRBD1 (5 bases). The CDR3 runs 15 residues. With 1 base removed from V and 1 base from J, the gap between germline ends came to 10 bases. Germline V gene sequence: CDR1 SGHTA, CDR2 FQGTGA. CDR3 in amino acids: CASSLMPQGNTEAFF. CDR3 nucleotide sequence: TGTGCCAGCAGCTTAATGCCCCAGGGGAACACTGAAGCTTTCTTT.

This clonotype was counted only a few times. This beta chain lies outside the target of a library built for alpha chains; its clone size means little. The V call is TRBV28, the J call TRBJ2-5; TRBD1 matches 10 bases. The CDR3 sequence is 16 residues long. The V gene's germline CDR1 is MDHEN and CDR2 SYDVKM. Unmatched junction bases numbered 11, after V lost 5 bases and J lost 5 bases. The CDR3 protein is CASSTPGTGEVETQYF. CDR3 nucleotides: TGTGCCAGCAGTACACCCGGGACAGGGGAAGTGGAGACCCAGTACTTC. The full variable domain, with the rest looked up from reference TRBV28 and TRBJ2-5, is DVKVTQSSRYLVKRTGEKVFLECVQDMDHENMFWYRQDPGLGLRLIYFSYDVKMKEKGDIPEGYSVSREKKERFSLILESASTNQTSMYLCASSTPGTGEVETQYFGPGTRLLVL.

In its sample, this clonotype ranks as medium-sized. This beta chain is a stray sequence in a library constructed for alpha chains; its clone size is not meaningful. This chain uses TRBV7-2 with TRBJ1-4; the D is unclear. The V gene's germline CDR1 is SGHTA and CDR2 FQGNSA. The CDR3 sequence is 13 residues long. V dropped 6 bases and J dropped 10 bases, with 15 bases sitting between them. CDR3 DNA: TGTGCCAGCAGTCCCATAAGGACGGGAAAACTGTTTTTT. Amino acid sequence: CASSPIRTGKLFF.

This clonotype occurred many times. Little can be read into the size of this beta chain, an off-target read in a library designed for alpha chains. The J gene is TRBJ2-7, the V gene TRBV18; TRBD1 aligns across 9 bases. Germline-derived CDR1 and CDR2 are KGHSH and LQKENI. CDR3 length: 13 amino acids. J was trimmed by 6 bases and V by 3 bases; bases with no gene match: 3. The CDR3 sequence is CASSPTGGVEQYF. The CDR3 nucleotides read TGTGCCAGCTCACCGACAGGGGGTGTCGAGCAGTACTTC.

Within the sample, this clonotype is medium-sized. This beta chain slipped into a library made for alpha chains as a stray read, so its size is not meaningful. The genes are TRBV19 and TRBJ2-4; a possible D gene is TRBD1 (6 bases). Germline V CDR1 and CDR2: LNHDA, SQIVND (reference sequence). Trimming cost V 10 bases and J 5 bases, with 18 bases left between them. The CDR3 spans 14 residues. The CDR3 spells CATRGSGVENIQYF. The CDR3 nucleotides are TGTGCCACCAGGGGCTCAGGGGTCGAAAACATTCAGTACTTC.

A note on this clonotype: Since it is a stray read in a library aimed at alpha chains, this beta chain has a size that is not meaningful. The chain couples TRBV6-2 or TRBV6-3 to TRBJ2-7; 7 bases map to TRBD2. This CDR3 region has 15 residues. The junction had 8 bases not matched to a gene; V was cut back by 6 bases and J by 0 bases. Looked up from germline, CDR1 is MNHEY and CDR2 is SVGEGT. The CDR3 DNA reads TGTGCCAGCAGCCCCCGGCGGGGGAACTCCTACGAGCAGTACTTC. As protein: CASSPRRGNSYEQYF.

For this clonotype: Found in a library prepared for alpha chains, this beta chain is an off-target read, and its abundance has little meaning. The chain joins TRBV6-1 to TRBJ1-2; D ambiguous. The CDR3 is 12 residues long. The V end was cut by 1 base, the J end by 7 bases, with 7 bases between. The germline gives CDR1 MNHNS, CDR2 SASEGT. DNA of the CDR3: TGTGCCAGCAGTGAAGGAACGCCTGGCTACACCTTC. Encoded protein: CASSEGTPGYTF.

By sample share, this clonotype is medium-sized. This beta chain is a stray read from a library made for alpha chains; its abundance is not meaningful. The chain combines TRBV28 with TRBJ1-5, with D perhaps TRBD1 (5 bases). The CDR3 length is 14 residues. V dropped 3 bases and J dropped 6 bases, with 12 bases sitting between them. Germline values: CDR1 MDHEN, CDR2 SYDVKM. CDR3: CASSFGQGSQPQHF. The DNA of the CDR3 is TGTGCCAGCAGTTTCGGGCAGGGTAGTCAGCCCCAGCATTTT.

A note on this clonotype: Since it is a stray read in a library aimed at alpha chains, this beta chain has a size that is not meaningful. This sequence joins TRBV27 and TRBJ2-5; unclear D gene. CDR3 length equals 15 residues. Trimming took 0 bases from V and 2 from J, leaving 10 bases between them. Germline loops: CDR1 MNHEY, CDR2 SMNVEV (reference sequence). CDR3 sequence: CASSLSRGSQETQYF. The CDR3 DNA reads TGTGCCAGCAGTTTATCCCGTGGCAGTCAAGAGACCCAGTACTTC.

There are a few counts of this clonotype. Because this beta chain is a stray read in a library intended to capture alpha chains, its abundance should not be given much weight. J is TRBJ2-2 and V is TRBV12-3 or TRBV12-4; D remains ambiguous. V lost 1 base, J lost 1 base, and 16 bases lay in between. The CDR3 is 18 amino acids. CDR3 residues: CASSLDGDSAQNTGELFF. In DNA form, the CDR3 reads TGTGCCAGCAGTTTAGATGGGGATTCCGCGCAGAACACCGGGGAGCTGTTTTTT.

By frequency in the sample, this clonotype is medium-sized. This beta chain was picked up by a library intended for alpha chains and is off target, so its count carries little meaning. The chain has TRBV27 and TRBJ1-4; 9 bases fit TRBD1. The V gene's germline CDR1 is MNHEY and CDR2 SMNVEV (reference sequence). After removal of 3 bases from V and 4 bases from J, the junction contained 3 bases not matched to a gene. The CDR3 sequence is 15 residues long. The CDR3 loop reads CASSFGQGNNEKLFF. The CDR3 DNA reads TGTGCCAGCAGTTTCGGACAGGGGAATAATGAAAAACTGTTTTTT.

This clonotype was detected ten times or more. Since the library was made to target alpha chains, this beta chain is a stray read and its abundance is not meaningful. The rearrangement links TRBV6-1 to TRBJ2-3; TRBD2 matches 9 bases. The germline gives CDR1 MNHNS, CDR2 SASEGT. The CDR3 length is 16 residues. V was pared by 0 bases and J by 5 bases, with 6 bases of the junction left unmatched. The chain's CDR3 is CASSEAVAGGGDTQYF. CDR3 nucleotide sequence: TGTGCCAGCAGTGAAGCGGTTGCGGGAGGGGGAGATACGCAGTATTTT.

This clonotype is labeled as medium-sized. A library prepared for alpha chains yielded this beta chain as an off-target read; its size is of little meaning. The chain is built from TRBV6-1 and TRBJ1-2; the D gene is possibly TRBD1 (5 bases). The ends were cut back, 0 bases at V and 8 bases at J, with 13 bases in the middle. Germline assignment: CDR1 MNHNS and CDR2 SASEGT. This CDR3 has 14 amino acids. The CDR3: CASSEADQWGGYTF. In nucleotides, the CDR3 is TGTGCCAGCAGTGAAGCCGACCAGTGGGGCGGCTACACCTTC.